This T cell receptor beta chain was observed in a study of beta chain features in type 1 diabetes. As for the study in general: Sorted cell examination encompassed about 110,000,000 cells across all samples. Study-wide points: Comparison showed that naive, central memory and Treg TCRB repertoires appeared more similar among patients than among healthy donors. TCRB CDR3s were moderately but significantly shorter in Type 1 diabetes patients in all four CD4+ subsets.

cDNA synthesis used the whole RNA isolate, giving expressed TCRB sequences. Each sample of naive, central memory or regulatory T cells had, on average, around 4 million reads. Generated by immunoSEQ multiplex PCR, the TCRdb table keeps only in-frame clones and is missing some. Of around 110,000 clones in the sample, 15% to 20% are singletons; the top ten hold over 2%. Remarks on this clone: Its antigen is still unknown. Other DNA sequences from this sample encode an identical CDR3 as well.

Germline CDR1 and CDR2: MGHRA and YSYEKL. V lost 4 bases and J lost 6, with 5 bases in between. CDR3 size: 11 residues. Specimen: central memory CD4+ T cells from blood. The genes are TRBV4-1 and TRBJ2-3, with D possibly TRBD2 on 5 matching bases. The clonotype comes from a man aged 30-40 years with type 1 diabetes. The CDR3 nucleotides are TGCGCCAGCAGCCCGGGGGATACGCAGTATTTT. Translating it yields CASSPGDTQYF.